The T cell receptor (beta chain) described here comes from a study of cytomegalovirus exposure and HLA in healthy donors. Study results and caveats: Excluded: some indistinguishable V segments such as TRBV6-2 and TRBV6-3. Equally common other TCR beta chains were less clonally expanded than HLA-associated ones, a later analysis found.

This PCR relied on a set of 60 Vbeta primers and 13 Jbeta primers. The method was immunoSEQ multiplex PCR; TCRdb's version includes in-frame clones alone and lacks a portion of them. The repertoire has approximately 92,000 clones, over 75% of them found once; the top ten carry 1.2%. A remark on this clone: Its target is not known.

Germline V lookup: CDR1 LGHNA, CDR2 YSLEER. The ends lost 1 base at V and 5 bases at J; junction bases unmatched: 7. The CDR3 spans 16 residues. Material: PBMCs. This clonotype originated in a girl aged 2-10 years in good health and CMV-seropositive. V gene TRBV4-3 combines with J gene TRBJ2-1; 8 bases fit TRBD1. The CDR3 DNA reads TGCGCCAGCAGCCAAGGGGCGGGACAGGTACACAATGAGCAGTTCTTC. It codes for CASSQGAGQVHNEQFF.